These 5 T cell receptor beta chains were sequenced from one sample in a study of identical twins. TCRdb re-called the 5' RACE reads with MiXCR, one entry per CDR3 protein. The sample consists of around 1.7 million distinct CDR3 sequences, about 32% of them appearing once. Sequenced input: cord blood. The origin of the receptors is a newborn girl in good health.

A few counts support this clonotype. The chain joins TRBV3-1 to TRBJ1-5, with 7 bases lining up with TRBD1. The J segment lost 3 bases and the V segment lost 3 bases, leaving 2 bases of the junction unmatched. This CDR3 has 14 amino acids. Germline CDR1 is LGHDT and CDR2 is YNNKEL (reference sequence). The chain's CDR3 is CASSHTGVNQPQHF. DNA for the CDR3: TGTGCCAGCAGCCACACAGGGGTCAATCAGCCCCAGCATTTT. Variable domain in full (rest from reference TRBV3-1 and TRBJ1-5): DTAVSQTPKYLVTQMGNDKSIKCEQNLGHDTMYWYKQDSKKFLKIMFSYNNKELIINETVPNRFSPKSPDKAHLNLHINSLELGDSAVYFCASSHTGVNQPQHFGDGTRLSIL.

This clonotype was counted between two and nine times. The rearrangement uses TRBV7-2 and TRBJ2-3, with D perhaps given as TRBD1 or TRBD2 (5 bases each). The CDR3 sequence is 15 residues long. CDR1 and CDR2 from the germline V gene are SGHTA and FQGNSA. V dropped 5 bases and J dropped 4 bases, with 16 bases sitting between them. This CDR3 is CASSHGASMADTQYF. CDR3 bases: TGTGCCAGCAGCCACGGGGCTAGCATGGCAGATACGCAGTATTTT.

This clonotype was counted between two and nine times. The J gene is TRBJ2-5, the V gene TRBV20-1; D tentatively reads TRBD1 or TRBD2 (5 bases each). V was pared by 0 bases and J by 5 bases, with 16 bases between. The germline V gene has CDR1 DFQATT and CDR2 SNEGSKA (reference sequence). The CDR3 has 15 amino acids. CDR3 sequence reads: CSARDSAVGRETQYF. CDR3 DNA sequence: TGCAGTGCTAGAGATAGCGCCGTGGGGCGGGAGACCCAGTACTTC.

This clonotype was detected a few times. This chain connects TRBV7-9 to TRBJ2-1; tentative D call: TRBD1 (6 bases). Germline assignment: CDR1 SEHNR and CDR2 FQNEAQ (reference sequence). V was cut by 7 bases and J by 15 bases, with 22 bases left in between. CDR3 length equals 13 residues. The CDR3 DNA sequence: TGTGCCAGCATCGAAACAGGGATGGCCGGGTGGTTCTTC. Amino acid sequence: CASIETGMAGWFF.

This clonotype was observed a few times. CDR3 sequence reads: CASRGGSSEQFF. Written as DNA, the CDR3 is TGTGCCAGCAGGGGAGGGTCGTCTGAGCAGTTCTTC. The chain is built from TRBV2 and TRBJ2-1; 7 bases map to TRBD2. The J segment lost 9 bases and the V segment lost 6 bases, leaving 5 bases of the junction unmatched. Germline lookup yields CDR1 SNHLY and CDR2 FYNNEI. CDR3 length: 12 amino acids.